This TCR beta chain came from a study of a mutant IDH1 vaccine in newly diagnosed glioma. Across the study: Of treated patients, approximately 60% were men and about 40% women, averaging roughly 37 years. It was radiotherapy, temozolomide, or both that patients received previously, with most receiving both.

Generated by immunoSEQ multiplex PCR, the TCRdb table keeps only in-frame clones and is missing some. In the table there are approximately 100,000 clones, roughly 90% of which are singletons. Described time point: baseline, week 1 (first vaccination visit). Described treatment: pre-vaccination baseline after standard-of-care therapy. V lost 7 bases and J lost 4, with 13 bases in between. This CDR3 comprises 14 residues. Germline V CDR1 and CDR2: MNHNS, SASEGT. The V gene is TRBV6-1, the J gene TRBJ2-2, with D perhaps matching TRBD1 or TRBD2 (5 bases each). The sequencing used PBMCs, collected from a glioma patient treated with radiotherapy, temozolomide or both. This TCR was sampled from a woman aged 50 to 60 with glioma. The CDR3 DNA reads as TGTGCCAGCACTGAGGGGCAGCTCACCGGGGAGCTGTTTTTT. Its protein product is CASTEGQLTGELFF.